A selection of T cell receptor beta chains follows, all from one sample in a study of Graves' ophthalmopathy and Graves' hyperthyroidism. TCRdb reprocessed the multiplex PCR reads via MiXCR and lists one record per CDR3 protein. Here the sample spans fewer than 400,000 distinct CDR3 sequences, 15% to 20% being singletons. What was sequenced was peripheral blood. The receptors shown here come from a woman aged 18-29 years with Graves' ophthalmopathy. The CDR3 runs from the conserved cysteine through the conserved F or W. D genes are given only for firm matches. Clone size is given for some rows only: seen once, a few or many times, or a class if the clone is expanded.

V gene: TRBV11-2
clone size: many
J gene: TRBJ2-7
D gene: TRBD2
CDR3 protein: CASSLEISGGPWLYEQYF
CDR3 DNA: TGTGCCAGCAGCTTAGAGATTAGCGGGGGCCCTTGGCTGTACGAGCAGTACTTC

V gene: TRBV6-1
clone size: few
J gene: TRBJ1-1
D gene: NA
CDR3 protein: CASMRGASTEAFF
CDR3 DNA: TGTGCCAGCATGAGGGGCGCGAGCACTGAAGCTTTCTTT

V gene: TRBV9
clone size: many
J gene: TRBJ1-1
D gene: NA
CDR3 protein: CASSRTSMNTEAFF
CDR3 DNA: TGTGCCAGCAGCCGGACAAGCATGAACACTGAAGCTTTCTTT

V gene: TRBV2
clone size: many
J gene: TRBJ1-5
D gene: TRBD1
CDR3 protein: CASTGTGGTQPQHF
CDR3 DNA: TGTGCCAGCACCGGGACAGGGGGTACTCAGCCCCAGCATTTT

V gene: TRBV20-1
clone size: many
J gene: TRBJ1-1
D gene: NA
CDR3 protein: CSARNPTNTEAFF
CDR3 DNA: TGCAGTGCTCGTAACCCAACGAACACTGAAGCTTTCTTT

V gene: TRBV19
clone size: NA
J gene: TRBJ2-5
D gene: TRBD2
CDR3 protein: CASSSWLAGVTQETQYF
CDR3 DNA: TGTGCCAGTAGTAGTTGGCTAGCGGGAGTTACCCAAGAGACCCAGTACTTC

V gene: TRBV18
clone size: many
J gene: TRBJ2-5
D gene: NA
CDR3 protein: CASSPRTDSQETQYF
CDR3 DNA: TGTGCCAGCTCACCACGGACAGATTCTCAAGAGACCCAGTACTTC

V gene: TRBV11-1
clone size: many
J gene: TRBJ1-1
D gene: TRBD1
CDR3 protein: CASSLRQGLEAFF
CDR3 DNA: TGTGCCAGCAGCTTACGACAGGGCCTGGAAGCTTTCTTT

V gene: TRBV28
clone size: many
J gene: TRBJ2-4
D gene: NA
CDR3 protein: CASTLRTWGAKNIQYF
CDR3 DNA: TGTGCCAGCACCCTAAGGACTTGGGGGGCCAAAAACATTCAGTACTTC

V gene: TRBV12-3/TRBV12-4
clone size: few
J gene: TRBJ2-5
D gene: TRBD1
CDR3 protein: CASSEDRDGETQYF
CDR3 DNA: TGTGCCAGCAGTGAGGACAGGGATGGAGAGACCCAGTACTTC

V gene: TRBV4-2
clone size: many
J gene: TRBJ1-6
D gene: TRBD1
CDR3 protein: CASSQDGTGENSPLHF
CDR3 DNA: TGTGCCAGCAGCCAAGATGGGACAGGGGAAAATTCACCCCTCCACTTT

V gene: TRBV6-2/TRBV6-3
clone size: many
J gene: TRBJ2-7
D gene: NA
CDR3 protein: CASTDPGGVHEQYF
CDR3 DNA: TGTGCCAGCACCGATCCAGGAGGTGTCCACGAGCAGTACTTC

V gene: TRBV20-1
clone size: NA
J gene: TRBJ2-7
D gene: TRBD1
CDR3 protein: CSAFGTGSYEQYF
CDR3 DNA: TGCAGTGCCTTCGGGACAGGGTCCTACGAGCAGTACTTC

V gene: TRBV6-2/TRBV6-3
clone size: NA
J gene: TRBJ1-1
D gene: NA
CDR3 protein: CASSDFPGVNGAFF
CDR3 DNA: TGTGCCAGCAGTGACTTCCCGGGGGTCAATGGAGCTTTCTTT

V gene: TRBV18
clone size: many
J gene: TRBJ2-5
D gene: NA
CDR3 protein: CASSRYELRYQETQYF
CDR3 DNA: TGTGCCAGCTCACGGTACGAGTTGCGGTACCAAGAGACCCAGTACTTC

V gene: TRBV6-5
clone size: many
J gene: TRBJ2-7
D gene: NA
CDR3 protein: CASSYNRVPLYEQYF
CDR3 DNA: TGTGCCAGCAGTTACAATAGAGTCCCCCTCTACGAGCAGTACTTC